This TCR beta chain was captured in a study of PD-1 blockade in classical Hodgkin lymphoma. Time point denoted: newly diagnosed, previously untreated cHL patient sample. Negative magnetic selection isolated CD4+ T cells from thawed PBMCs. Investigators turned to newly diagnosed, untreated classical Hodgkin lymphoma PBMCs for comparison. The table came from immunoSEQ multiplex PCR; TCRdb's copy has only in-frame clones and leaves some out. Of under 40,000 clones in the sample, 88% were seen once. This CDR3 has 12 residues. The germline V gene encodes CDR1 SNHLY and CDR2 FYNNEI. Trimming stripped 11 bases from V and 4 bases from J, with 14 bases between.

This TCR was sampled from a human donor with classical Hodgkin lymphoma. The material sequenced was CD4+ T cells from blood. This chain connects TRBV2 to TRBJ1-2; D possibly corresponds to TRBD1 (6 bases). CDR3 region: CAGRQDGYGYTF. The CDR3, as DNA: TGTGCCGGGCGACAGGACGGCTATGGCTACACCTTC.